This T cell receptor (beta chain) emerged from a study of shared clonotypes between healthy human individuals (dated by TCRdb to 2019 to 2021). Broadly, across the study: A couple of women and a few men aged 18 to 49 years were included in the cohort. For each donor, three plates each were used for CD4 naive and CD4 memory, two plates were used for CD8 naive, and one plate was used for CD8 memory. To estimate repertoire size and how much clonotype sharing occurs between individuals, the study deeply sequenced the blood TCR repertoires of a handful of healthy adults. To increase sequencing depth and limit assay-specific biases, TCR repertoire library preparation and sequencing were carried out by different laboratories using diverse techniques. Leukapheresis yielded between about 0.94 and 10 billion PBMCs per donor.

For the CD8 naive samples, CD45RO-negative cells were positively selected for CCR7, yielding a CD45RA+CCR7+ population from which TemRA cells were excluded. The donors were healthy, HIV-negative adults who had no recently reported acute infections or vaccinations. All donors were Caucasian adults living in Nashville, Tennessee, USA. Blood was obtained by leukapheresis, after which PBMCs were separated by Ficoll-Histopaque density gradient centrifugation and cryopreserved in liquid nitrogen vapor phase. Purity and quantity of every magnetically sorted T cell population were checked by analytical flow cytometry. Genomic DNA was isolated from every sorted fraction and measured by UV absorbance on a Nanodrop 2000c. On this clone: Its binding antigen is unknown. Base quality data are lacking; no much larger clone is found one base away.

Broader findings and caveats from the paper: Estimated clonotype richness was generally larger for naive than for memory subsets. Compared with non-shared clonotypes, clonotypes shared by all four sorted-subset donors had higher generation probabilities. Only blood was sampled, and tissue TCR repertoires likely differ from those in blood. Even with the large sequencing depth, rarefaction of the sorted-subset datasets indicated that sequencing was incomplete. Across a handful of donors, about 5% of naive CD4, roughly 3.3% of naive CD8, 2.3% of memory CD4, and about 0.44% of memory CD8 clonotypes were shared. Based on pairwise subsampling, the degree of clonotype sharing among donors was expected to be affected by sequencing depth. The small number of donors limited the genetic and exposure-history diversity represented.

TCR CDR3 regions were amplified from genomic DNA by multiplex PCR using the deep immunoSEQ assay. Genomic DNA extracted from each cell subset was distributed evenly over all wells of several immunoSEQ 96-well plates, and each plate served as one replicate. Each replicate PCR for sorted subsets received 150 to 250 ng genomic DNA, equal to 28,000 or so T cell genomes. Purified libraries were measured with a Qubit 3.0 fluorometer, size-checked on a Bioanalyzer 2100, and measured again with the KAPA Library Quantification kit. Each immunoSEQ 96-well plate was sequenced on its own single-read 150-cycle Illumina NextSeq 550 flow cell. The study's processing was this. Because only junctional sequences without quality scores were contained in the immunoSEQ output, filtering matching that applied to full-length reads could not be performed. Sequences were annotated with PyIR, a Python wrapper for IgBLAST v1.9, and V/J genes and CDR3 were assigned using IMGT germline references. Reads were filtered out if the reads had weak V/J assignments (E-value above 1e-6), no CDR3, stop codons, out-of-frame junctions, or ambiguous translated residues. A V3J clonotype was defined by an identical inferred V gene, J gene, and CDR3 amino acid sequence. The percentage overlap between two repertoires was calculated by dividing the number of shared unique clonotypes by the size of the smaller repertoire. Repertoire richness was assessed with RTK rarefaction, the Chao1 estimator, and Recon v2.1 estimates of unobserved clonotypes. For all TCRbeta clonotypes obtained by the gDNA method from several donors, generation probabilities were computed with OLGA. TCRdb carries this immuneACCESS record with in-frame sequences only. Its versions omit some clonotypes, under half of them owing to an unresolved V gene in the studies checked, with the rest unexplained. The D gene and trimming were derived from the DNA, and the V and J assignments and clone size from that table. Here the sample has about 580,000 clones; 98% occur a single time. The top ten clones comprise approximately 0.3% of the sample.

The germline V gene supplies CDR1 SQVTM and CDR2 ANQGSEA. V is reduced by 7 bases and J by 7 bases, leaving a spacing of 16 bases between them. The CDR3 runs 12 amino acids, cysteine and phenylalanine included. The read is trimmed to its CDR3 DNA, 36 bases read in frame from base 1. This sequence was found in a man aged 25 to 40 in good health. Here the chain combines TRBV29-1 and TRBJ1-2, with TRBD1 perhaps the D gene, on 6 matching bases. Sample: naive CD8+ T cells sorted from blood. Per the publication, the cell subset or site label means: CD45RA+CCR7+. For the CDR3, the sequence is CSAGRGGLGYTF. The DNA reads as follows: TGCAGCGCTGGTCGGGGGGGGCTTGGCTACACCTTC.